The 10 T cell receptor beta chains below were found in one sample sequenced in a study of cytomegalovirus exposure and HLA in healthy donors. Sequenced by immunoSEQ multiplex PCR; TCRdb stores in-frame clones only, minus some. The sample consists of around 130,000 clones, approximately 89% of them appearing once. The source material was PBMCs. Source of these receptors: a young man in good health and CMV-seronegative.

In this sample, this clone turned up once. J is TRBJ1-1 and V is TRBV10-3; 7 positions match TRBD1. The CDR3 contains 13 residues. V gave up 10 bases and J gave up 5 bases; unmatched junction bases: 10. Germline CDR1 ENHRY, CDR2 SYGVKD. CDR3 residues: CASTGSGGTEAFF. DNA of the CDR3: TGTGCCAGCACAGGGTCAGGGGGTACTGAAGCTTTCTTT.

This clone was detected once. The CDR3 DNA follows: TGCGCCAGCAGGGGGTGGGACAGAAATGAAAAACTGTTTTTT. It codes for CASRGWDRNEKLFF. The V call is TRBV5-1, the J call TRBJ1-4; 7 bases are a match to TRBD1. The CDR3 spans 14 residues. Losses at the gene ends were 5 bases for V and 5 bases for J; bases not matched to a gene: 6. Looked up from germline, CDR1 is SGHRS and CDR2 is YFSETQ. The whole variable domain, remainder taken from reference TRBV5-1 and TRBJ1-4, is KAGVTQTPRYLIKTRGQQVTLSCSPISGHRSVSWYQQTPGQGLQFLFEYFSETQRNKGNFPGRFSGRQFSNSRSEMNVSTLELGDSALYLCASRGWDRNEKLFFGSGTQLSVL.

The CDR3 DNA is TGCGCCAGCAGGGGACTAGCGACCACAGATACGCAGTATTTT. This sequence encodes CASRGLATTDTQYF. The gene calls are TRBV5-1 and TRBJ2-3; 10 positions agree with TRBD2. The V gene end was trimmed by 5 bases and the J gene end by 2 bases; junction bases not matched to a gene: 2. CDR1 and CDR2 from the germline V gene are SGHRS and YFSETQ. This CDR3 comprises 14 residues.

The CDR3 bases are TGTGCCAGCAGCTTCCGGGACAGGGAAGAGGTAGGGATTTCACCCCTCCACTTT. Translated, it gives CASSFRDREEVGISPLHF. This rearrangement joins TRBV9 to TRBJ1-6; TRBD1 agrees at 9 bases. Losses at the gene ends were 4 bases for V and 9 bases for J; bases not matched to a gene: 17. Looked up from germline, CDR1 is SGDLS and CDR2 is YYNGEE. This CDR3 is 18 amino acids long.

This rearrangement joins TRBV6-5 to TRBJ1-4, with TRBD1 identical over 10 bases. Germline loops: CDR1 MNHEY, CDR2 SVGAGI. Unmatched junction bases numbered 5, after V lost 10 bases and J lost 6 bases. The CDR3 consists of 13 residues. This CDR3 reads CATTGTGDEKLFF. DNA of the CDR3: TGTGCCACCACTGGGACAGGGGATGAAAAACTGTTTTTT.

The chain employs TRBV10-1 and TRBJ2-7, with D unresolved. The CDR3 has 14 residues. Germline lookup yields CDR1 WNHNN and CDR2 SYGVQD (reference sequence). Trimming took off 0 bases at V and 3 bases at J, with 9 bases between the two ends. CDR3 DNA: TGCGCCAGCAGTGAGTCTTACAGCTTCTACGAGCAGTACTTC. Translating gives CASSESYSFYEQYF.

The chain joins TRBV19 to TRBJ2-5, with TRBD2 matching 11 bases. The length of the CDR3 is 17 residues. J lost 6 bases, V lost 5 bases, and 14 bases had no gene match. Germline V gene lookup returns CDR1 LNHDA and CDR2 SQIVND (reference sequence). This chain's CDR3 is CASSLTFSGGALKTQYF. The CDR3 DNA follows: TGTGCCAGTAGTCTGACCTTTAGCGGGGGGGCCCTGAAGACCCAGTACTTC.

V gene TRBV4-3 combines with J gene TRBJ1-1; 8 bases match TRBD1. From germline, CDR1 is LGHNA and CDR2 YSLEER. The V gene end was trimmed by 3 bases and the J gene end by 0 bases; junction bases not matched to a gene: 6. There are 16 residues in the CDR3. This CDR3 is CASSQDSGQVNTEAFF. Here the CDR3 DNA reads TGCGCCAGCAGCCAGGACTCGGGACAGGTGAACACTGAAGCTTTCTTT.

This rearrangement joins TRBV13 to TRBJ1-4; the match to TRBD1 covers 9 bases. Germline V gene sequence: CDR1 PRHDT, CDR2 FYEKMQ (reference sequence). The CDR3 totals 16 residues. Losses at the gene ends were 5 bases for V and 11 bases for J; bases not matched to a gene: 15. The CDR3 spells CASSALGTGKELKLFF. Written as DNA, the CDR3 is TGTGCCAGCAGCGCCCTCGGGACAGGGAAGGAATTGAAACTGTTTTTT.

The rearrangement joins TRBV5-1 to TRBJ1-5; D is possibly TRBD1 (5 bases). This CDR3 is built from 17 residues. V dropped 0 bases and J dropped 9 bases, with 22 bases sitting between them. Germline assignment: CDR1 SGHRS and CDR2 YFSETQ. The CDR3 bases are TGCGCCAGCAGCTTGGGAAGGGGCAGGGCTCCGATCTTGCCCCAGCATTTT. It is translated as CASSLGRGRAPILPQHF.